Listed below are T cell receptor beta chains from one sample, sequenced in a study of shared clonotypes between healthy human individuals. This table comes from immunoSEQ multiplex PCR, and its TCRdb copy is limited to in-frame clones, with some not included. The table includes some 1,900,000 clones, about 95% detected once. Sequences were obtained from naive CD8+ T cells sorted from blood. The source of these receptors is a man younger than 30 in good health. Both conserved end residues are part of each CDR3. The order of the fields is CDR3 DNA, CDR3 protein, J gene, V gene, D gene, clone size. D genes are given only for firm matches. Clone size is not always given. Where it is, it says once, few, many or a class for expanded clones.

TGCGCCAGCAGCCCAGACGGACTTCCCGCCCCAGAAGGTACGCAGTATTTT,CASSPDGLPAPEGTQYF,TRBJ2-3,TRBV5-1,.,.
TGTGCCAGCAGCCCCCAAGGCGTTGAAGCTTTCTTT,CASSPQGVEAFF,TRBJ1-1,TRBV7-9,.,.
TGTGCCAGCAGGACAGGGTTCGAGCAGTACTTC,CASRTGFEQYF,TRBJ2-7,TRBV27,TRBD1,few
TGTGCCAGCAGCCTGACGGGGGACAATGAGCAGTTCTTC,CASSLTGDNEQFF,TRBJ2-1,TRBV5-4,.,once
TGTGCCAGCAGCTTAGGGTTGGCCTACGAGCAGTACTTC,CASSLGLAYEQYF,TRBJ2-7,TRBV11-2,.,.
TGTGCCAGCAGTCCGGGGGCGGGAACCTACGAGCAGTACTTC,CASSPGAGTYEQYF,TRBJ2-7,TRBV6-5,.,.
TGTGCCAGCAGCTCCCCCGGGAGCACCGGGGAGCTGTTTTTT,CASSSPGSTGELFF,TRBJ2-2,TRBV7-9,.,.
TGTGCCAGCAGTTCCTTGGGGGGCACAGAGACCCAGTACTTC,CASSSLGGTETQYF,TRBJ2-5,TRBV6-5,.,.
TGTGCCAGCAGTCGGGACCTCACTGAAGCTTTCTTT,CASSRDLTEAFF,TRBJ1-1,TRBV6-5,.,.
TGTGCCACCAAGGGCTACAGGGAGGGCTCCTACGAGCAGTACTTC,CATKGYREGSYEQYF,TRBJ2-7,TRBV27,.,.
TGTGCCAGCAGCTTAGGGACTAGCACCGGGGAGCTGTTTTTT,CASSLGTSTGELFF,TRBJ2-2,TRBV7-9,TRBD2,.
TGTGCCAGCAGCTCAGCGGGGGGGCCCTCAGATACGCAGTATTTT,CASSSAGGPSDTQYF,TRBJ2-3,TRBV7-6,TRBD2,.
TGTGCCTGGGGAGGTGGTACAGACGAGCAGTACTTC,CAWGGGTDEQYF,TRBJ2-7,TRBV30,.,.
TGTGCCAGCAGCCCGGGACTAGCGGTAGGGTACGAGCAGTACTTC,CASSPGLAVGYEQYF,TRBJ2-7,TRBV7-9,TRBD2,.
TGCGCCAGCAGCCAGTGGACAGGGGGCAGCTACGAGCAGTACTTC,CASSQWTGGSYEQYF,TRBJ2-7,TRBV5-1,TRBD1,.
TGTGCCAGCAGTTTAAGGCAGGGCTCCTACAATGAGCAGTTCTTC,CASSLRQGSYNEQFF,TRBJ2-1,TRBV27,.,.
TGTGCCACCAGCAGAAGGGGGTACCATACGCAGTATTTT,CATSRRGYHTQYF,TRBJ2-3,TRBV15,.,.
TGTGCCAGCAGCGTATCCGGTCTAGCGGGGTATGAGCAGTTCTTC,CASSVSGLAGYEQFF,TRBJ2-1,TRBV9,TRBD2,once
TGTGCCACCAGCAGGCCGACAGGACTCACCGGGGAGCTGTTTTTT,CATSRPTGLTGELFF,TRBJ2-2,TRBV15,.,.
TGTGCCAGCAGTGAAGTTGAAGGCCACTATGGCTACACCTTC,CASSEVEGHYGYTF,TRBJ1-2,TRBV6-1,.,.
TGTGCCAGCAGCTTTGGGGCGGCGGGGGATACGCAGTATTTT,CASSFGAAGDTQYF,TRBJ2-3,TRBV5-4,.,.
TGTGCCTGGACAGGGACGTTGAACACTGAAGCTTTCTTT,CAWTGTLNTEAFF,TRBJ1-1,TRBV30,.,.
TGTGCCAGCAGTGATTGGACAGGTATAGCGAACACCGGGGAGCTGTTTTTT,CASSDWTGIANTGELFF,TRBJ2-2,TRBV2,TRBD1,.
TGTGCCAGCAGTTTTCTGGCGGGCTACAATGAGCAGTTCTTC,CASSFLAGYNEQFF,TRBJ2-1,TRBV28,.,.
TGTGCCAGCAGACTGCTGAACACCGGGGAGCTGTTTTTT,CASRLLNTGELFF,TRBJ2-2,TRBV5-4,.,.